Below, 19 T cell receptor beta chains from the same sample are listed, as sequenced in a study of preoperative IRX-2 immunotherapy in early breast cancer. Data came from immunoSEQ multiplex PCR; TCRdb stores just in-frame clones and leaves some out. The sample gives about 43,000 clones, about 95% of which show up once; 1.6% is in the top ten. As to treatment: preoperative locoregional IRX-2 cytokine immunotherapy. The material was tumor tissue, obtained after IRX-2 immunotherapy. These receptors were taken from a human donor with breast cancer.

The chain has TRBV19 and TRBJ2-7, with 8 bases aligning to TRBD2. V was pared by 4 bases and J by 1 base, with 12 bases of the junction left unmatched. The CDR3 has 17 amino acids. CDR1 and CDR2 (germline): LNHDA, SQIVND (reference sequence). Here the CDR3 DNA reads TGTGCCAGTAGTAGAAGCGGGAGAGGTGACGGATCCTACGAGCAGTACTTC. Translation gives CASSRSGRGDGSYEQYF.

This clone was seen once. The genes are TRBV7-6 and TRBJ1-5; no firm D call. CDR1 is SGHVS, CDR2 FNYEAQ, per germline. V was clipped by 1 base and J by 6 bases, with 10 bases between them. The CDR3 totals 14 residues. The CDR3 protein is CASSLDAGFQPQHF. The DNA of the CDR3 is TGTGCCAGCAGCTTAGATGCGGGGTTTCAGCCCCAGCATTTT.

The chain carries TRBV19 and TRBJ2-7; D gene ambiguous. The V and J ends lost 0 bases and 2 bases respectively, with 5 bases between them. The CDR3 is 13 amino acids. The germline V gene has CDR1 LNHDA and CDR2 SQIVND (reference sequence). This CDR3 is CASSIDVTYEQYF. CDR3 coding DNA: TGTGCCAGTAGTATAGATGTCACCTACGAGCAGTACTTC.

This rearrangement joins TRBV7-3 to TRBJ2-1, with D unclear. The CDR3 length is 12 residues. The germline V gene has CDR1 SGHTA and CDR2 FQGTGA. The V gene lost 5 bases and the J gene lost 8 bases, with 10 bases spanning the gap. In nucleotides, the CDR3 is TGTGCCAGCAGCAGGAACCTCGATGAGCAGTTCTTC. The encoded protein is CASSRNLDEQFF. The entire variable domain, with the rest obtained from reference TRBV7-3 and TRBJ2-1, is as follows: GAGVSQTPSNKVTEKGKYVELRCDPISGHTALYWYRQSLGQGPEFLIYFQGTGAADDSGLPNDRFFAVRPEGSVSTLKIQRTERGDSAVYLCASSRNLDEQFFGPGTRLTVL.

The rearrangement uses TRBV9 and TRBJ1-1; 9 bases fit TRBD1. CDR3 length: 17 residues. Germline loops: CDR1 SGDLS, CDR2 YYNGEE. The V gene end was trimmed by 3 bases and the J gene end by 0 bases; junction bases not matched to a gene: 9. CDR3 amino acids: CASSAPPRDRVNTEAFF. The CDR3 bases are TGTGCCAGCAGCGCACCTCCTCGGGACAGGGTGAACACTGAAGCTTTCTTT. Based on the CDR3 plus reference TRBV9 and TRBJ1-1, the full variable domain is DSGVTQTPKHLITATGQRVTLRCSPRSGDLSVYWYQQSLDQGLQFLIQYYNGEERAKGNILERFSAQQFPDLHSELNLSSLELGDSALYFCASSAPPRDRVNTEAFFGQGTRLTVV.

The chain couples TRBV20-1 to TRBJ2-7; D is uncertain. The CDR3 spans 11 residues. Deletions cut 3 bases from V and 5 bases from J, with 8 bases between. CDR1 and CDR2 (germline): DFQATT, SNEGSKA (reference sequence). This chain's CDR3 is CSASVWDEQYF. DNA of the CDR3: TGCAGTGCTAGTGTGTGGGACGAGCAGTACTTC.

The rearrangement links TRBV7-8 to TRBJ2-7, with D unresolved. The CDR3 covers 11 residues. The V and J ends lost 8 bases and 0 bases respectively, with 5 bases between them. CDR1 is SGHVS, CDR2 FQNEAQ, per germline. The DNA of the CDR3 is TGTGCCAGCGGTAGCTCCTACGAGCAGTACTTC. Translating gives CASGSSYEQYF.

CDR3 sequence: CASSPNRVSGYTF. In DNA, the CDR3 is TGTGCCAGCAGCCCCAACCGGGTTTCTGGCTACACCTTC. The chain is built from TRBV5-6 and TRBJ1-2; D not resolved. The V gene's germline CDR1 is SGHDT and CDR2 YYEEEE. V gave up 4 bases and J gave up 7 bases, with 14 bases separating them. The CDR3 contains 13 residues.

The chain links TRBV10-1 to TRBJ2-7; 10 nucleotides agree with TRBD1. Germline V gene lookup returns CDR1 WNHNN and CDR2 SYGVQD (reference sequence). Trimming cost V 6 bases and J 3 bases; bases outside gene matches: 8. The CDR3 sequence is 15 residues long. In DNA, the CDR3 is TGCGCCAGCAGGGCCCGGGACAGGGGAAACTACGAGCAGTACTTC. Its protein is CASRARDRGNYEQYF.

The V call is TRBV5-1, the J call TRBJ1-5; 7 bases are shared with TRBD1. This CDR3 has 15 residues. Trimming took 0 bases from V and 1 from J; bases not matched to a gene: 1. Germline values: CDR1 SGHRS, CDR2 YFSETQ. CDR3 bases: TGCGCCAGCAGCTTGGAGGGGGCGAGCAATCAGCCCCAGCATTTT. This codes for CASSLEGASNQPQHF.

The V gene is TRBV2, the J gene TRBJ2-4; D gene unclear. V was pared by 4 bases and J by 6 bases, with 16 bases between. The CDR3 covers 15 residues. Germline assignment: CDR1 SNHLY and CDR2 FYNNEI. CDR3 residues: CASSGRMRIGNIQYF. The DNA for the CDR3 is TGTGCCAGCAGTGGACGTATGAGGATTGGAAACATTCAGTACTTC.

The gene calls are TRBV28 and TRBJ1-2; the D gene is possibly TRBD1 (5 bases). Trimming cost V 7 bases and J 5 bases, with 11 bases left between them. Germline V lookup: CDR1 MDHEN, CDR2 SYDVKM. CDR3 length equals 12 residues. This CDR3 reads CASTRVPYGYTF. The CDR3 region has the DNA TGTGCCAGCACCAGGGTCCCTTATGGCTACACCTTC.

The rearrangement joins TRBV29-1 to TRBJ2-5, with D hard to call. Germline V gene lookup returns CDR1 SQVTM and CDR2 ANQGSEA. CDR3 size: 13 residues. The V and J ends lost 5 bases and 5 bases respectively, with 15 bases between them. DNA of the CDR3: TGCAGCGTTTCCGGTTTACATTCGGAGACCCAGTACTTC. It specifies CSVSGLHSETQYF. Full variable domain (rest looked up from reference TRBV29-1 and TRBJ2-5): SAVISQKPSRDICQRGTSLTIQCQVDSQVTMMFWYRQQPGQSLTLIATANQGSEATYESGFVIDKFPISRPNLTFSTLTVSNMSPEDSSIYLCSVSGLHSETQYFGPGTRLLVL.

The chain combines TRBV28 with TRBJ1-5; D not resolved. Trimming removed 6 bases at V and 2 bases at J, with 20 bases between. Germline CDR1 and CDR2: MDHEN and SYDVKM. The CDR3 extends over 17 amino acids. The CDR3 DNA follows: TGTGCCAGCAGCCCGTTCCGGCCACCGTCGGGCAATCAGCCCCAGCATTTT. It codes for CASSPFRPPSGNQPQHF.

The CDR3 reads CASSRRTVRVPNSPLHF. CDR3 sequence (DNA): TGTGCCAGCAGCCGACGGACCGTGAGGGTTCCTAATTCACCCCTCCACTTT. The rearrangement uses TRBV4-2 and TRBJ1-6; D call uncertain. Germline values: CDR1 LGHNA, CDR2 YNFKEQ. The CDR3 contains 17 residues. V shed 4 bases and J shed 6 bases, with 19 bases lying between them.

The chain links TRBV11-2 to TRBJ2-5; possibly TRBD2 for D (6 bases). The V gene's germline CDR1 is SGHAT and CDR2 FQNNGV. The CDR3 is made up of 15 amino acids. With 3 bases removed from V and 5 bases from J, the gap between germline ends came to 16 bases. The CDR3 DNA is TGTGCCAGCAGCTTTCGGGGGTCTAGTGGGGAGACCCAGTACTTC. The encoded protein is CASSFRGSSGETQYF.

The chain couples TRBV29-1 to TRBJ2-4; no clear D. Trimming cost V 3 bases and J 8 bases, with 14 bases left between them. Germline V gene sequence: CDR1 SQVTM, CDR2 ANQGSEA. The CDR3 totals 13 residues. The CDR3 here is CSVEGYPQDIQYF. CDR3 in DNA: TGCAGCGTTGAGGGATACCCGCAGGACATTCAGTACTTC.

This chain connects TRBV2 to TRBJ2-7; D possibly corresponds to TRBD2 (5 bases). Trimming shortened V by 6 bases and J by 7 bases, and 10 bases separated the two germline ends. This CDR3 is built from 11 residues. CDR1 is SNHLY, CDR2 FYNNEI, per germline. CDR3 protein: CASSPPGEQYF. The CDR3 DNA is TGTGCCAGCAGCCCCCCGGGGGAGCAGTACTTC.

The chain carries TRBV30 and TRBJ2-2, with 7 bases matching TRBD1. This CDR3 contains 14 residues. V was pared by 4 bases and J by 2 bases, with 4 bases of the junction left unmatched. Germline values: CDR1 GTSNPN, CDR2 SVGIG (reference sequence). The CDR3 nucleotides are TGTGCCTGGAACCGAGGGGGCAACACCGGGGAGCTGTTTTTT. Translated: CAWNRGGNTGELFF.